Below, 10 T cell receptor beta chains from the same sample are listed, as sequenced in a study of tumor-infiltrating lymphocytes in localized non-small cell lung cancer. Repertoires were generated with immunoSEQ multiplex PCR, while TCRdb's copy carries only in-frame clones and drops some. This table has tens of thousands of clones, roughly three fifths appearing once. Sequencing was carried out using lung tumor tissue. The receptors stem from a human donor with non-small cell lung cancer.

The chain carries TRBV2 and TRBJ2-7; D possibly matches TRBD1 or TRBD2 (5 bases each). The V gene lost 8 bases and the J gene lost 3 bases, with 14 bases spanning the gap. The CDR3 covers 13 residues. Germline V CDR1 and CDR2: SNHLY, FYNNEI. CDR3 region: CASDRDRNYEQYF. The CDR3 DNA reads TGTGCCAGCGATAGGGACCGGAACTACGAGCAGTACTTC.

This clone was picked up a small number of times. The chain employs TRBV7-9 and TRBJ2-1; TRBD1 aligns across 9 bases. The CDR3 is 15 residues long. Germline values: CDR1 SEHNR, CDR2 FQNEAQ (reference sequence). The ends lost 5 bases at V and 1 base at J; junction bases unmatched: 3. The CDR3 coding sequence is TGTGCCAGCAGCCGGGGACAGGGATCCTACAATGAGCAGTTCTTC. This translates into CASSRGQGSYNEQFF.

On this clone itself: The junction and the germline gene differ at one end; a read error may be behind it. V usage is TRBV7-3 and J usage is TRBJ2-7, with 8 bases aligning to TRBD1. CDR1 and CDR2 from the germline V gene are SGHTA and FQGTGA. The CDR3 consists of 14 residues. CDR3 residues: CASSLRTGTYEQYF. DNA of the CDR3: TGCGCCAGCAGCCTTAGGACAGGGACCTACGAGCAGTACTTC.

This clone was observed a handful of times. This chain connects TRBV28 to TRBJ2-6; D unclear. The germline V gene encodes CDR1 MDHEN and CDR2 SYDVKM. CDR3 length: 18 amino acids. V gave up 4 bases and J gave up 0 bases, with 16 bases separating them. Here the CDR3 DNA reads TGTGCCAGCAGTTCCCAAGACGACATGACCTCTGGGGCCAACGTCCTGACTTTC. It specifies CASSSQDDMTSGANVLTF.

This clone has more than one count but fewer than ten. The V call is TRBV5-4, the J call TRBJ2-7, with a tentative D call TRBD2 (5 bases). The length of the CDR3 is 14 residues. Germline CDR1 reads SGHNT; CDR2 reads YYREEE (reference sequence). The ends were cut back, 1 base at V and 0 bases at J, with 8 bases in the middle. This CDR3 is CASSLRGLSYEQYF. The CDR3 bases are TGTGCCAGCAGCTTGAGAGGGCTCTCCTACGAGCAGTACTTC.

V usage is TRBV5-1 and J usage is TRBJ1-5; D gene unclear. The CDR3 contains 14 residues. Germline-derived CDR1 and CDR2 are SGHRS and YFSETQ. V was clipped by 4 bases and J by 5 bases, with 13 bases between them. CDR3 DNA: TGCGCCAGCAGCCCTAACGGGATGCATCAGCCCCAGCATTTT. The encoded protein is CASSPNGMHQPQHF.

The CDR3 nucleotides read TGCGCCAGCCATAAAGGGGGTATGGGGGTTACCTATGAAAAACTGTTTTTT. Translated: CASHKGGMGVTYEKLFF. The chain couples TRBV5-1 to TRBJ1-4; tentative D call: TRBD1 (6 bases). Germline CDR1 reads SGHRS; CDR2 reads YFSETQ. The length of the CDR3 is 17 residues. The V end was cut by 7 bases, the J end by 6 bases, with 25 bases between. Drawing the rest from reference TRBV5-1 and TRBJ1-4, the complete variable domain is KAGVTQTPRYLIKTRGQQVTLSCSPISGHRSVSWYQQTPGQGLQFLFEYFSETQRNKGNFPGRFSGRQFSNSRSEMNVSTLELGDSALYLCASHKGGMGVTYEKLFFGSGTQLSVL.

V and J are TRBV7-9 and TRBJ2-1, with 9 bases aligning to TRBD2. The CDR3 sequence is 16 residues long. With V trimmed by 1 base and J by 5 bases, 6 bases remained unmatched. CDR1 is SEHNR and CDR2 is FQNEAQ in the germline V gene (reference sequence). The CDR3 spells CASSLGLAGSHNEQFF. The CDR3 DNA is TGTGCCAGCAGCTTAGGGCTAGCGGGATCCCACAATGAGCAGTTCTTC.

The chain couples TRBV6-1 to TRBJ2-7, with D possibly matching TRBD2 (5 bases). Germline V lookup: CDR1 MNHNS, CDR2 SASEGT. Trimming stripped 4 bases from V and 6 bases from J, with 16 bases between. This CDR3 has 14 residues. The CDR3: CASSAGLYSGEQYF. In DNA form, the CDR3 reads TGTGCCAGCAGTGCGGGATTATACTCGGGCGAGCAGTACTTC.

The chain uses TRBV25-1 and TRBJ2-2, with no clear D. The germline V gene encodes CDR1 MGHDK and CDR2 SYGVNS. This CDR3 spans 15 amino acids. Trimming shortened V by 4 bases and J by 3 bases, and 12 bases separated the two germline ends. CDR3 protein: CASSGAATYTGELFF. The CDR3 coding sequence is TGTGCCAGCAGTGGGGCTGCTACCTACACCGGGGAGCTGTTTTTT.